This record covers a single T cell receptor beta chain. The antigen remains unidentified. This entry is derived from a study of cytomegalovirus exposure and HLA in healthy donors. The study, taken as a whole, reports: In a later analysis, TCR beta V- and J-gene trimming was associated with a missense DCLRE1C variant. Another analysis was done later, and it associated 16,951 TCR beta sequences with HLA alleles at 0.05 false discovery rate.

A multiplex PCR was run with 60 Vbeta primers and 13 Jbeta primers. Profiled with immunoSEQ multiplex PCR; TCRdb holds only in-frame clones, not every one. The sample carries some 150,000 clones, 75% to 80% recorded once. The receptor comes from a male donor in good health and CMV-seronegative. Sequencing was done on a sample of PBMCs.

The CDR3 DNA reads TGTGCCAGCCGGCGGGAGGCCCTTACCAATGAGCAGTTCTTC. Its translation is CASRREALTNEQFF. The J gene is TRBJ2-1, the V gene TRBV5-8; 8 bases align to TRBD2. The CDR3 totals 14 residues. Germline loops: CDR1 SGHTS, CDR2 YDEGEE. The V segment lost 7 bases and the J segment 6 bases; nucleotides outside the gene matches: 9.